This T cell receptor (beta chain) was captured in a study of shared clonotypes between healthy human individuals. In the study overall: A couple of female and a few male donors aged 18 to 49 were enrolled.

This was a deep-level run. Replicate PCRs from sorted subsets contained 200 ng DNA, which is some 30,000 T cell genomes. TCRdb keeps only in-frame clones here, not all; method: immunoSEQ multiplex PCR. The data show around 2.1 million clones, more than 90% seen once. The germline gives CDR1 ENHRY, CDR2 SYGVKD. V was pared by 6 bases and J by 0 bases, with 12 bases between. CDR3 length: 15 residues. This sequence was found in a man younger than 30 in good health. V gene TRBV10-3 combines with J gene TRBJ2-1; the D gene is possibly TRBD2 (6 bases). Sequenced: naive CD4+ T cells sorted from blood. The subset was: CD45RA+ positively selected. CDR3 amino acids: CAISLALGSYNEQFF. The CDR3, as DNA: TGTGCCATCAGCCTAGCGTTAGGCTCCTACAATGAGCAGTTCTTC.